The 21 T cell receptor beta chains listed next were all sequenced from one sample in a study of human T cells and chemical hapten exposure. Each CDR3 protein is one row after TCRdb ran MiXCR on the 5' RACE reads. The table has 110,000 or so distinct CDR3 sequences, 15% to 20% seen once. Unfractionated whole blood yielded total RNA. The receptors come from a human donor in good health.

The chain employs TRBV28 and TRBJ1-2; D ambiguous. The CDR3 covers 12 residues. Looked up from germline, CDR1 is MDHEN and CDR2 is SYDVKM. Trimming took off 8 bases at V and 8 bases at J, with 15 bases between the two ends. Written as DNA, the CDR3 is TGTGCCAGCGGGAGGAGGGTCCAAGGCTACACCTTC. This sequence encodes CASGRRVQGYTF.

V usage is TRBV24-1 and J usage is TRBJ1-1; no firm D call. Per germline, CDR1 KGHDR and CDR2 SFDVKD. Trimming left V 4 bases short and J 1 base short, with 15 bases between. The CDR3 is 16 amino acids. The CDR3 nucleotides read TGTGCCACCAGTGACGGGAATTCGCGGCAGAACACTGAAGCTTTCTTT. It encodes CATSDGNSRQNTEAFF.

The rearrangement uses TRBV6-5 and TRBJ2-4, with D uncertain. Germline V gene sequence: CDR1 MNHEY, CDR2 SVGAGI. The CDR3 sequence is 15 residues long. V lost 5 bases, J lost 0 bases, and 11 bases lay in between. CDR3 in amino acids: CASSTRTLAKNIQYF. CDR3 in DNA: TGTGCCAGCAGTACCCGTACCCTAGCCAAAAACATTCAGTACTTC.

The table lists this clonotype with a few counts. The chain employs TRBV27 and TRBJ2-3; no clear D. The length of the CDR3 is 16 residues. Germline V gene lookup returns CDR1 MNHEY and CDR2 SMNVEV (reference sequence). V lost 5 bases and J lost 2, with 17 bases in between. Here the CDR3 DNA reads TGTGCCAGCAGTACCTTTATCGTTGGCCTCACAGATACGCAGTATTTT. This translates into CASSTFIVGLTDTQYF.

The rearrangement links TRBV4-2 to TRBJ2-7; possibly TRBD1 or TRBD2 for D (5 bases each). This CDR3 is built from 14 residues. The V gene's germline CDR1 is LGHNA and CDR2 YNFKEQ. V lost 0 bases, J lost 9 bases, and 15 bases lay in between. As DNA, the CDR3 is TGTGCCAGCAGCCAAGATCAAGGAGGAAGGGGGCAGTACTTC. It encodes CASSQDQGGRGQYF.

The chain carries TRBV7-9 and TRBJ1-5, with D unclear. CDR1 SEHNR and CDR2 FQNEAQ come from the germline V gene (reference sequence). The V and J ends lost 3 bases and 3 bases respectively, with 6 bases between them. This CDR3 is 13 amino acids long. Here the CDR3 reads CASSFQANQPQHF. The DNA for the CDR3 is TGTGCCAGCAGCTTCCAGGCCAATCAGCCCCAGCATTTT.

The CDR3 nucleotides read TGTGCCAGCCTCCCGCATAGGACCTACAATGAGCAGTTCTTC. Amino acid sequence: CASLPHRTYNEQFF. The chain recombines TRBV2 with TRBJ2-1, with D unclear. Trimming removed 8 bases from V and 2 bases from J, with 13 bases in between. CDR3 length: 14 residues. Looked up from germline, CDR1 is SNHLY and CDR2 is FYNNEI.

This chain uses TRBV28 with TRBJ2-7, with 8 positions matching TRBD2. Germline assignment: CDR1 MDHEN and CDR2 SYDVKM. The ends lost 3 bases at V and 8 bases at J; junction bases unmatched: 9. The CDR3 contains 14 residues. The CDR3 loop reads CASSFLAGGGKQYF. The CDR3 coding sequence is TGTGCCAGCAGTTTTCTAGCGGGTGGGGGCAAGCAGTACTTC.

This CDR3 reads CASSWARESRAGTEAFF. The CDR3 DNA reads as TGTGCCAGCAGCTGGGCCAGGGAATCGAGGGCCGGCACTGAAGCTTTCTTT. The chain couples TRBV7-8 to TRBJ1-1; TRBD1 might be the D (5 bases). V lost 4 bases and J lost 4, with 22 bases in between. The germline gives CDR1 SGHVS, CDR2 FQNEAQ. There are 17 residues in the CDR3. The full variable domain, rest sourced from reference TRBV7-8 and TRBJ1-1, is GAGVSQSPRYKVAKRGQDVALRCDPISGHVSLFWYQQALGQGPEFLTYFQNEAQLDKSGLPSDRFFAERPEGSVSTLKIQRTQQEDSAVYLCASSWARESRAGTEAFFGQGTRLTVV.

Concerning this clonotype itself: A read error may be the cause here, since a much bigger clone is one base away. The J gene is TRBJ2-1, the V gene TRBV29-1; 9 bases are a match to TRBD2. This CDR3 is built from 16 residues. In germline, CDR1 is SQVTM, CDR2 ANQGSEA. CDR3 sequence reads: CGVEGLAGKLGNEQFF. Written as DNA, the CDR3 is TGCGGCGTTGAGGGTCTAGCGGGAAAGCTTGGGAATGAGCAGTTCTTC.

This clonotype was seen just once. The chain has TRBV27 and TRBJ1-1; 8 bases align to TRBD1. CDR1 and CDR2 (germline): MNHEY, SMNVEV (reference sequence). This CDR3 spans 13 amino acids. V was clipped by 6 bases and J by 6 bases; unmatched bases: 6. CDR3 nucleotide sequence: TGTGCCAGCAGGCGACAGGGGCTGCCTGAAGCTTTCTTT. This gives the protein CASRRQGLPEAFF.

The genes are TRBV28 and TRBJ2-7; no reliable D call. The CDR3 extends over 12 amino acids. With 6 bases removed from V and 3 bases from J, the gap between germline ends came to 9 bases. Germline CDR1 is MDHEN and CDR2 is SYDVKM. The CDR3 DNA follows: TGTGCCAGCAGCCAACACATCTACGAGCAGTACTTC. This sequence encodes CASSQHIYEQYF. Using reference TRBV28 and TRBJ2-7 for the parts outside the CDR3, the full variable domain is DVKVTQSSRYLVKRTGEKVFLECVQDMDHENMFWYRQDPGLGLRLIYFSYDVKMKEKGDIPEGYSVSREKKERFSLILESASTNQTSMYLCASSQHIYEQYFGPGTRLTVT.

J is TRBJ2-3 and V is TRBV13; a possible D gene is TRBD2 (5 bases). CDR1 and CDR2 (germline): PRHDT, FYEKMQ (reference sequence). CDR3 length: 15 amino acids. V was trimmed by 0 bases and J by 1 base, leaving 8 bases between them. The chain's CDR3 is CASSLGRAGTDTQYF. CDR3 bases: TGTGCCAGCAGCTTAGGGCGGGCTGGCACAGATACGCAGTATTTT.

CDR3 region: CASSTGVGGEAFF. DNA for the CDR3: TGTGCCAGCAGTACCGGGGTCGGGGGTGAAGCTTTCTTT. This chain connects TRBV5-6 to TRBJ1-1; tentative D call: TRBD1 (5 bases). V was pared by 5 bases and J by 7 bases, with 15 bases between. There are 13 residues in the CDR3. The germline V gene has CDR1 SGHDT and CDR2 YYEEEE. The full variable domain, its missing parts supplied by reference TRBV5-6 and TRBJ1-1, is DAGVTQSPTHLIKTRGQQVTLRCSPKSGHDTVSWYQQALGQGPQFIFQYYEEEERQRGNFPDRFSGHQFPNYSSELNVNALLLGDSALYLCASSTGVGGEAFFGQGTRLTVV.

V and J are TRBV4-1 and TRBJ1-1, with D uncertain. Germline V gene sequence: CDR1 MGHRA, CDR2 YSYEKL. Trimming cost V 2 bases and J 0 bases, with 7 bases left between them. This CDR3 has 14 residues. The CDR3 DNA reads TGCGCCAGCAGCCAAAGGGAGTTGAACACTGAAGCTTTCTTT. Translation: CASSQRELNTEAFF.

This clonotype turned up a few times. This sequence joins TRBV20-1 and TRBJ1-2; D uncertain. Germline V gene data show CDR1 as DFQATT and CDR2 as SNEGSKA (reference sequence). Trimming pared 4 bases from V and 3 bases from J, leaving 12 bases between. The CDR3 is 13 amino acids. The CDR3 sequence: CSATGFKDYGYTF. CDR3 bases: TGCAGTGCTACGGGGTTTAAAGACTATGGCTACACCTTC.

The chain's CDR3 is CSVGGALRADTQYF. The CDR3 bases are TGCAGCGTGGGGGGAGCGTTACGGGCGGATACGCAGTATTTT. V is TRBV29-1 and J is TRBJ2-3; tentative D call: TRBD2 (6 bases). The CDR3 has 14 residues. The V gene lost 6 bases and the J gene lost 6 bases, with 19 bases spanning the gap. Germline V gene lookup returns CDR1 SQVTM and CDR2 ANQGSEA.

This clonotype occurred a few times. This chain links TRBV20-1 with TRBJ2-3, with D unclear. The V gene lost 0 bases and the J gene lost 2 bases, with 12 bases spanning the gap. Germline assignment: CDR1 DFQATT and CDR2 SNEGSKA (reference sequence). This CDR3 spans 15 amino acids. CDR3 region: CSARDVTIVTDTQYF. In DNA form, the CDR3 reads TGCAGTGCTAGAGATGTAACTATTGTCACAGATACGCAGTATTTT.

V usage is TRBV6-5 and J usage is TRBJ2-3; possible D gene TRBD1, 6 bases. There are 14 residues in the CDR3. Germline assignment: CDR1 MNHEY and CDR2 SVGAGI. V lost 7 bases, J lost 1 base, and 12 bases lay in between. The CDR3 protein is CASNEGGRTDTQYF. Here the CDR3 DNA reads TGTGCCAGCAATGAAGGGGGACGCACAGATACGCAGTATTTT.

This chain's CDR3 is CASSLPWGLADTGELFF. The CDR3 bases are TGTGCCAGCAGCTTACCCTGGGGTTTAGCAGACACCGGGGAGCTGTTTTTT. V and J are TRBV7-9 and TRBJ2-2; D is unclear. The germline V gene has CDR1 SEHNR and CDR2 FQNEAQ (reference sequence). The CDR3 runs to 17 residues. The V gene lost 2 bases and the J gene lost 3 bases, with 16 bases spanning the gap.

A few counts support this clonotype. V is TRBV7-9 and J is TRBJ1-1; possible D gene TRBD1, 5 bases. The CDR3 runs 17 residues. Germline CDR1 is SEHNR and CDR2 is FQNEAQ (reference sequence). The germline V and J ends were trimmed by 5 bases and 2 bases, with 21 bases remaining between them. CDR3 coding DNA: TGTGCCAGCAGCCCTAGCCTATTTACCACAGGCAACACTGAAGCTTTCTTT. This codes for CASSPSLFTTGNTEAFF.